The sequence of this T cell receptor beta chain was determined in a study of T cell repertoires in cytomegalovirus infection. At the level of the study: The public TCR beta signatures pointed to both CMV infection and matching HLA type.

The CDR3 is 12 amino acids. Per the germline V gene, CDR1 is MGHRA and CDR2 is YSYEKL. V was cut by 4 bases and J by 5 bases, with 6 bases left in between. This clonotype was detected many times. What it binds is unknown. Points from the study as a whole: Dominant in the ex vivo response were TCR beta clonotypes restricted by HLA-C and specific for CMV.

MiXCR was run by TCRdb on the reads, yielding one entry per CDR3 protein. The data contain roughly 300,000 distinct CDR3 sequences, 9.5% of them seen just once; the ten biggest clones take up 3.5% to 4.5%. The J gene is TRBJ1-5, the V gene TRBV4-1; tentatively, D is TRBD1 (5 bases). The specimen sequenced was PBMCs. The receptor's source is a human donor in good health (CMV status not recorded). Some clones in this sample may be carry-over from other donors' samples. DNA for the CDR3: TGCGCCAGCAGCCCGGGACATCAGCCCCAGCATTTT. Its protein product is CASSPGHQPQHF.